One and the same sample provided the 23 T cell receptor beta chains below, sequenced in a study of T cells in Graves' hyperthyroidism and ophthalmopathy. The source material, RNA transcripts, was used to amplify TCR beta CDR3 regions. With the HTBI primer set, the TCR CDR3 went through a first round of RT-PCR. TCRdb passed the multiplex PCR reads through MiXCR, listing each CDR3 protein once. This sample has approximately 560,000 distinct CDR3 sequences; about 45% occur once, and the top ten carry just under 8.5%. Sequenced material: peripheral blood or thyroid tissue (not recorded which). The source of these receptors is a young woman with Graves' hyperthyroidism.

V gene TRBV12-5 combines with J gene TRBJ2-5; D is undetermined. The V end lost 1 base, the J end lost 4 bases, and 10 bases lay between the germline ends. CDR1 and CDR2 (germline): LGHNT, FRNRAP. The CDR3 sequence is 14 residues long. The CDR3 loop is CASGLDPVPETQYF. DNA of the CDR3: TGTGCTAGTGGTTTGGACCCAGTACCAGAGACCCAGTACTTC.

This clonotype has a count of ten or more. The rearrangement links TRBV29-1 to TRBJ1-6, with D possibly being TRBD1 (6 bases). Trimming pared 6 bases from V and 5 bases from J, leaving 11 bases between. Germline loops: CDR1 SQVTM, CDR2 ANQGSEA. The CDR3 length is 13 residues. The CDR3 nucleotides are TGCAGCGTGCGGACAGTTGATAATTCACCCCTCCACTTT. It encodes CSVRTVDNSPLHF.

This clonotype was picked up a small number of times. The chain recombines TRBV2 with TRBJ2-5, with TRBD2 matching over 14 bases. Germline V lookup: CDR1 SNHLY, CDR2 FYNNEI. Trimming cost V 5 bases and J 4 bases; bases outside gene matches: 9. The CDR3 is 17 amino acids. The CDR3 sequence: CASSLGLAGVWGETQYF. The CDR3 coding sequence is TGTGCCAGCAGTTTGGGACTAGCGGGAGTTTGGGGAGAGACCCAGTACTTC.

The V and J genes are TRBV7-2 and TRBJ2-5, with 13 bases identical to TRBD2. V trimming: 5 bases; J trimming: 6 bases; junction bases outside the gene matches: 6. The CDR3 runs 15 residues. Germline loops: CDR1 SGHTA, CDR2 FQGNSA. CDR3 nucleotides: TGTGCCAGCAGCCAACGGACTAGCGGGAGACAGACCCAGTACTTC. Its protein is CASSQRTSGRQTQYF.

The count of this clonotype is one. The chain employs TRBV7-2 and TRBJ2-2, with 14 bases matching TRBD2. The V gene's germline CDR1 is SGHTA and CDR2 FQGNSA. The CDR3 has 15 amino acids. After removal of 7 bases from V and 7 bases from J, the junction contained 5 bases not matched to a gene. CDR3 DNA sequence: TGTGCCAGCATGACTAGCGGGAGGGCGAACGGGGAGCTGTTTTTT. It codes for CASMTSGRANGELFF.

This clonotype was counted many times. Germline and junction disagree at one end, which may indicate a read error. V gene TRBV29-1 combines with J gene TRBJ1-2; no definite D call. The CDR3 runs 12 residues. CDR1 is SQVTM, CDR2 ANQGSEA, per germline. CDR3 bases: TGCAGCGTAGAAGACACCAACTATGGCTACACCTTC. This encodes CSVEDTNYGYTF.

V is TRBV5-1 and J is TRBJ1-2; D not resolved. The germline gives CDR1 SGHRS, CDR2 YFSETQ. CDR3 size: 13 residues. With 1 base removed from V and 5 bases from J, the gap between germline ends came to 9 bases. Written as DNA, the CDR3 is TGCGCCAGCAGCTTGTATTCGGGTTATGGCTACACCTTC. Its protein product is CASSLYSGYGYTF.

The rearrangement links TRBV7-9 to TRBJ2-5; 11 bases line up with TRBD1. Germline V gene lookup returns CDR1 SEHNR and CDR2 FQNEAQ (reference sequence). J was trimmed by 5 bases and V by 5 bases; bases with no gene match: 4. The length of the CDR3 is 14 residues. CDR3 residues: CASSKDRGPETQYF. The CDR3 DNA follows: TGTGCCAGCAGCAAGGACAGGGGGCCGGAGACCCAGTACTTC.

The rearrangement uses TRBV4-1 and TRBJ2-7; D not certain. V lost 2 bases, J lost 4 bases, and 12 bases lay in between. The V gene's germline CDR1 is MGHRA and CDR2 YSYEKL. The length of the CDR3 is 14 residues. The CDR3, as DNA: TGCGCCAGCAGCCAACACGTGAACCAGTACGAGCAGTACTTC. Protein product: CASSQHVNQYEQYF.

V gene TRBV29-1 combines with J gene TRBJ2-5, with a possible D match to TRBD1 (6 bases). From germline, CDR1 is SQVTM and CDR2 ANQGSEA. There are 12 residues in the CDR3. The V and J ends lost 1 base and 3 bases respectively, with 6 bases between them. The CDR3 DNA sequence: TGCAGCGTTGAAGGGACAGAAGAGACCCAGTACTTC. This gives the protein CSVEGTEETQYF.

The DNA of the CDR3 is TGCAGTGCTCGACGGGAGGGCCTCTACAATGAAAAACTGTTTTTT. It translates to CSARREGLYNEKLFF. The chain carries TRBV20-1 and TRBJ1-4, with D hard to call. The V gene lost 5 bases and the J gene lost 5 bases, with 18 bases spanning the gap. Germline CDR1 is DFQATT and CDR2 is SNEGSKA (reference sequence). This CDR3 spans 15 amino acids.

The CDR3 DNA reads TGTGCCAGCAGCTTAGTTCTTGGGTCCTATAATTCACCCCTCCACTTT. This gives the protein CASSLVLGSYNSPLHF. The chain joins TRBV2 to TRBJ1-6, with D unclear. Trimming pared 6 bases from V and 1 base from J, leaving 13 bases between. Germline V gene data show CDR1 as SNHLY and CDR2 as FYNNEI. This CDR3 has 16 amino acids.

This clonotype appeared a single time. The gene calls are TRBV29-1 and TRBJ1-5; no clear D gene. This CDR3 has 10 amino acids. V was trimmed by 6 bases and J by 11 bases, leaving 11 bases between them. Germline V gene data show CDR1 as SQVTM and CDR2 as ANQGSEA. The CDR3 here is CSVAEETQHF. The CDR3 nucleotides read TGCAGCGTGGCCGAAGAGACCCAGCATTTT.

In its sample, this clonotype was seen many times. This chain connects TRBV7-2 to TRBJ2-2; D is undetermined. CDR3 length: 12 residues. Germline loops: CDR1 SGHTA, CDR2 FQGNSA. Trimming took 8 bases from V and 9 from J, leaving 13 bases between them. The DNA for the CDR3 is TGTGCCAGCGAGCTACGGTACCGGGAGCTGTTTTTT. Translating gives CASELRYRELFF.

The CDR3 coding sequence is TGTGCCAGCAGCGTAGGAGGGGCGAGCAATCAGCCCCAGCATTTT. This encodes CASSVGGASNQPQHF. The chain carries TRBV9 and TRBJ1-5, with D possibly being TRBD1 (5 bases). V lost 0 bases and J 1 base, leaving 8 bases between the germline ends. This CDR3 spans 15 amino acids. Germline assignment: CDR1 SGDLS and CDR2 YYNGEE.

This chain joins TRBV7-9 and TRBJ1-4; D perhaps matches TRBD1 (5 bases). The germline V and J ends were trimmed by 6 bases and 6 bases, with 14 bases remaining between them. The CDR3 is 14 amino acids. Germline lookup yields CDR1 SEHNR and CDR2 FQNEAQ (reference sequence). In DNA, the CDR3 is TGTGCCAGCAGTCAACCGGGAGGGGATGAAAAACTGTTTTTT. Translating it yields CASSQPGGDEKLFF.

This clonotype has a count of ten or more. The J gene is TRBJ2-7, the V gene TRBV29-1; 7 nucleotides match TRBD1. Germline trimming cut 6 bases from V and 5 bases from J; bases unmatched to any gene: 7. Germline CDR1 is SQVTM and CDR2 is ANQGSEA. The CDR3 is made up of 12 amino acids. DNA for the CDR3: TGCAGCGTGCGACAGGGTGGCCACGAGCAGTACTTC. Translated, it gives CSVRQGGHEQYF.

This clonotype was detected once. The rearrangement links TRBV9 to TRBJ2-2; 7 bases fit TRBD2. V was pared by 4 bases and J by 0 bases, with 6 bases of the junction left unmatched. The CDR3 spans 16 residues. CDR1 SGDLS and CDR2 YYNGEE come from the germline V gene. The CDR3 DNA reads as TGTGCCAGCAGCTTGATGGGAGGGGCGAACACCGGGGAGCTGTTTTTT. This encodes CASSLMGGANTGELFF.

This clonotype was seen a few times. V gene TRBV15 combines with J gene TRBJ1-2; 7 nucleotides line up with TRBD1. From germline, CDR1 is LNHNV and CDR2 YYDKDF (reference sequence). The V and J ends lost 3 bases and 6 bases, in that order; junction bases with no gene match: 7. This CDR3 has 14 amino acids. The CDR3 region is CATSSVTGEDGYTF. The CDR3 DNA follows: TGTGCCACCAGCAGCGTAACAGGGGAGGATGGCTACACCTTC.

The chain is built from TRBV2 and TRBJ1-6; 7 bases are a match to TRBD1. Germline CDR1 and CDR2: SNHLY and FYNNEI. The junction had 8 bases not matched to a gene; V was cut back by 6 bases and J by 6 bases. The CDR3 is 15 residues long. CDR3 nucleotides: TGTGCCAGCAGCCAAGTAGGACAGGTTAATTCACCCCTCCACTTT. Protein sequence: CASSQVGQVNSPLHF.

This clonotype was observed many times. The chain recombines TRBV25-1 with TRBJ2-5; 9 nucleotides match TRBD2. V shed 1 base, J shed 4 bases, and the junction held 7 bases outside the gene matches. Germline V gene data show CDR1 as MGHDK and CDR2 as SYGVNS. This CDR3 has 16 residues. For the CDR3, the DNA is TGTGCCAGCAGTGAATTTTATAGCGGGAGACGAGAGACCCAGTACTTC. Amino acid sequence: CASSEFYSGRRETQYF.

As for this clonotype: A read error may explain this, as a much larger clone is one base away. J is TRBJ2-5 and V is TRBV11-2; no definite D call. The germline V and J ends were trimmed by 5 bases and 4 bases, with 8 bases remaining between them. Germline loops: CDR1 SGHAT, CDR2 FQNNGV. The CDR3 has 12 amino acids. CDR3 residues: CASSPVIETQYF. The CDR3, as DNA: TGTGCCAGCAGCCCGGTAATAGAGACCCAGTACTTC.

This clonotype was seen at least ten times. The V gene is TRBV19, the J gene TRBJ2-2, with TRBD2 as a possible D gene (5 bases). Trimming pared 5 bases from V and 8 bases from J, leaving 9 bases between. Germline V gives CDR1 LNHDA, CDR2 SQIVND (reference sequence). The CDR3 loop spans 12 amino acids. This CDR3 is CASSDAGGELFF. CDR3 nucleotides: TGTGCCAGTAGTGATGCGGGTGGGGAGCTGTTTTTT. The full variable domain, completed using reference TRBV19 and TRBJ2-2, is DGGITQSPKYLFRKEGQNVTLSCEQNLNHDAMYWYRQDPGQGLRLIYYSQIVNDFQKGDIAEGYSVSREKKESFPLTVTSAQKNPTAFYLCASSDAGGELFFGEGSRLTVL.